The next 21 T cell receptor beta chains were all read from a single sample in a study of T-cell reconstitution after alpha-beta-depleted transplantation in children (dated by TCRdb to between 2015 and 2016). Receptor libraries were prepared by PCR. Data came from an Illumina HiSeq 2500. TCR libraries were prepared with molecular barcoding, using unique molecular identifiers to normalize TCRbeta repertoire quantification. TCRdb itself trimmed the public reads at Q25 with fastp, ran MiXCR and retained productive beta chains. One record per CDR3 amino acid sequence lists the most common genes and DNA. The sample records about 98,000 distinct CDR3 sequences, around 22% of which are singletons. The ten largest clones represent 20% to 25% of the sample. The meaning of the sample's treatment or condition label: allogeneic hematopoietic cell transplantation with graft depleted of TCRalphabeta T cells and CD19 B cells.

The sequenced sample was PBMCs, obtained before TCRalphabeta/CD19-depleted stem cell transplant. Source of these receptors: a boy between 2 and 10 years old with acute lymphoblastic leukemia, due to receive a stem cell transplant.

This clonotype was counted many times. V is TRBV4-3 and J is TRBJ2-1, with D possibly being TRBD2 (6 bases). The CDR3 is made up of 16 amino acids. V lost 0 bases, J lost 0 bases, and 9 bases lay in between. Germline-derived CDR1 and CDR2 are LGHNA and YSLEER. CDR3 in DNA: TGCGCCAGCAGCCAAGATGGCGGGATCTCCTACAATGAGCAGTTCTTC. It is translated as CASSQDGGISYNEQFF.

The chain couples TRBV24-1 to TRBJ2-2, with 8 bases that match TRBD1. Losses at the gene ends were 4 bases for V and 3 bases for J; bases not matched to a gene: 3. Germline V gene lookup returns CDR1 KGHDR and CDR2 SFDVKD. CDR3 length: 15 residues. In nucleotides, the CDR3 is TGTGCCACCAGTGACCCGGACAGGGACACCGGGGAGCTGTTTTTT. This gives the protein CATSDPDRDTGELFF.

The gene calls are TRBV28 and TRBJ2-1; tentatively, D is TRBD2 (6 bases). Trimming pared 6 bases from V and 1 base from J, leaving 10 bases between. CDR1 and CDR2 from the germline V gene are MDHEN and SYDVKM. The length of the CDR3 is 14 residues. The CDR3 DNA is TGTGCCAGCAGCCGCGGAGGGTCCTACAATGAGCAGTTCTTC. Protein sequence: CASSRGGSYNEQFF.

This clonotype was seen at least ten times. J is TRBJ1-5 and V is TRBV5-5; a weak D match, TRBD1 (6 bases). The CDR3 has 14 amino acids. V was clipped by 4 bases and J by 3 bases, with 11 bases between them. CDR1 is SGHKS and CDR2 is YYEKEE in the germline V gene (reference sequence). CDR3 DNA: TGTGCCAGCAGCACACAGGGTTCCAATCAGCCCCAGCATTTT. It yields the protein CASSTQGSNQPQHF.

The J gene is TRBJ2-3, the V gene TRBV2; tentative D call: TRBD2 (6 bases). The CDR3 sequence is 14 residues long. V lost 5 bases to trimming and J lost 4 bases, with 13 bases between them. Per the germline V gene, CDR1 is SNHLY and CDR2 is FYNNEI. The DNA of the CDR3 is TGTGCCAGCAGTTTGACTAGAAGTTCAGATACGCAGTATTTT. This gives the protein CASSLTRSSDTQYF.

The chain couples TRBV6-1 to TRBJ2-3; D possibly corresponds to TRBD2 (5 bases). Germline V CDR1 and CDR2: MNHNS, SASEGT. The ends were cut back, 7 bases at V and 0 bases at J, with 11 bases in the middle. The CDR3 contains 14 residues. Written as DNA, the CDR3 is TGTGCCAGCAACCCCGGAGGTAGCACAGATACGCAGTATTTT. It translates to CASNPGGSTDTQYF.

This clonotype was seen a few times. This chain uses TRBV12-3 or TRBV12-4 with TRBJ2-7; D is possibly TRBD1 or TRBD2 (7 bases each). Trimming took 7 bases from V and 2 from J, leaving 15 bases between them. This CDR3 is built from 14 residues. DNA of the CDR3: TGTGCCAGCAACCAGGGGGGGGGTCCCTACGAGCAGTACTTC. Amino acids: CASNQGGGPYEQYF.

This clonotype has at least ten counts. The rearrangement uses TRBV10-2 and TRBJ1-5; TRBD1 matches 9 bases. Germline CDR1 and CDR2: WSHSY and SAAADI. The CDR3 is 13 residues long. J gave up 6 bases and V 8 bases, and 5 bases lay outside the gene matches. Written as DNA, the CDR3 is TGCGCCAGCGGGACAGGGCTTGGTCAGCCCCAGCATTTT. As protein: CASGTGLGQPQHF.

The V and J genes are TRBV29-1 and TRBJ1-1; 9 bases match TRBD1. The J segment lost 0 bases and the V segment lost 6 bases, leaving 11 bases of the junction unmatched. The CDR3 is 16 amino acids. CDR1 and CDR2 (germline): SQVTM, ANQGSEA. CDR3 sequence: CSVANRTGVVNTEAFF. CDR3 nucleotide sequence: TGCAGCGTCGCTAATAGGACAGGGGTCGTGAACACTGAAGCTTTCTTT.

The chain is built from TRBV5-1 and TRBJ2-2; no firm D call. Germline V gene lookup returns CDR1 SGHRS and CDR2 YFSETQ. The CDR3 loop spans 14 amino acids. V lost 1 base, J lost 1 base, and 5 bases lay in between. This chain's CDR3 is CASSLLGNTGELFF. The CDR3 DNA sequence: TGCGCCAGCAGCTTGCTAGGGAACACCGGGGAGCTGTTTTTT.

A few counts support this clonotype. The chain combines TRBV7-2 with TRBJ1-6; perhaps TRBD1 as D (6 bases). Germline CDR1 reads SGHTA; CDR2 reads FQGNSA. V was cut by 7 bases and J by 10 bases, with 14 bases left in between. The CDR3 runs 13 residues. The CDR3 DNA reads as TGTGCCAGCACCACCGACAGGATCTCACCCCTCCACTTT. It translates to CASTTDRISPLHF.

This clonotype was picked up a small number of times. This CDR3 reads CSVIAGERESYEQYF. CDR3 nucleotides: TGCAGCGTTATAGCGGGAGAGAGGGAGTCCTACGAGCAGTACTTC. The chain employs TRBV29-1 and TRBJ2-7; 9 nucleotides agree with TRBD2. The germline V gene encodes CDR1 SQVTM and CDR2 ANQGSEA. J lost 1 base, V lost 5 bases, and 9 bases had no gene match. The CDR3 has 15 amino acids.

This clonotype came up a few times. V gene TRBV5-5 combines with J gene TRBJ1-6; 8 bases agree with TRBD1. This CDR3 comprises 15 residues. CDR1 and CDR2 from the germline V gene are SGHKS and YYEKEE (reference sequence). V shed 2 bases, J shed 8 bases, and the junction held 6 bases outside the gene matches. The CDR3 sequence is CASSFAGGEDSPLHF. The CDR3 nucleotides read TGTGCCAGCAGCTTCGCAGGGGGCGAAGATTCACCCCTCCACTTT.

The rearrangement uses TRBV18 and TRBJ2-1; D may be TRBD1 or TRBD2 (5 bases each). V dropped 4 bases and J dropped 3 bases, with 10 bases sitting between them. Germline lookup yields CDR1 KGHSH and CDR2 LQKENI. The CDR3 has 14 amino acids. CDR3 nucleotide sequence: TGTGCCAGCTCACGGGGGTCTAACTACAATGAGCAGTTCTTC. Translating gives CASSRGSNYNEQFF.

This clonotype has a count of ten or more. The J gene is TRBJ2-7, the V gene TRBV20-1, with D maybe TRBD2 (5 bases). Between the trimmed V and J ends, which lost 5 bases and 0 bases, there was a span of 17 bases. Looked up from germline, CDR1 is DFQATT and CDR2 is SNEGSKA (reference sequence). The CDR3 runs to 15 residues. CDR3 residues: CSALPTEESSYEQYF. CDR3 bases: TGCAGTGCTCTTCCGACGGAGGAGAGCTCCTACGAGCAGTACTTC.

The genes are TRBV5-1 and TRBJ2-5, with TRBD1 as a possible D gene (5 bases). Germline V gene sequence: CDR1 SGHRS, CDR2 YFSETQ. V was shortened by 4 bases and J by 0 bases, with 13 bases between the two germline ends. CDR3 length equals 15 residues. The CDR3 DNA follows: TGCGCCAGCAGCAAGGACACCCGGTACCAAGAGACCCAGTACTTC. Its protein is CASSKDTRYQETQYF.

Ten or more counts support this clonotype. V and J are TRBV5-8 and TRBJ2-4, with D possibly matching TRBD1 (7 bases). CDR3 size: 14 residues. V lost 4 bases and J 6 bases, leaving 14 bases between the germline ends. The germline gives CDR1 SGHTS, CDR2 YDEGEE. The CDR3, as DNA: TGTGCCAGCAGCCTGAGACAGGGAGGAAACATTCAGTACTTC. It encodes CASSLRQGGNIQYF.

The CDR3 loop reads CASSSSAAEQYF. In DNA form, the CDR3 reads TGTGCCAGCAGCTCATCAGCAGCCGAGCAGTACTTC. The chain recombines TRBV12-3 or TRBV12-4 with TRBJ2-7; D remains ambiguous. The CDR3 loop spans 12 amino acids. V dropped 6 bases and J dropped 6 bases, with 12 bases sitting between them.

V usage is TRBV28 and J usage is TRBJ1-1; D unresolved. Looked up from germline, CDR1 is MDHEN and CDR2 is SYDVKM. The CDR3 has 13 amino acids. V was pared by 6 bases and J by 1 base, with 9 bases between. The CDR3 DNA sequence: TGTGCCAGCAGGACTACGACGAACACTGAAGCTTTCTTT. As protein: CASRTTTNTEAFF.

The chain employs TRBV28 and TRBJ2-5, with TRBD1 matching over 10 bases. The V gene's germline CDR1 is MDHEN and CDR2 SYDVKM. The CDR3 loop spans 15 amino acids. The V segment lost 8 bases and the J segment 1 base; nucleotides outside the gene matches: 7. This CDR3 reads CASVGTGAIQETQYF. The CDR3, as DNA: TGTGCCAGCGTGGGGACAGGGGCGATCCAAGAGACCCAGTACTTC.

The table lists this clonotype with a few counts. The chain carries TRBV18 and TRBJ2-1, with 7 bases matching TRBD1. This CDR3 contains 13 residues. The germline CDR1 and CDR2 sequences are KGHSH and LQKENI. V gave up 4 bases and J gave up 6 bases; unmatched junction bases: 3. CDR3: CASSLGQLNEQFF. The CDR3 DNA follows: TGTGCCAGCTCACTGGGACAGCTCAATGAGCAGTTCTTC.